The rows below give T cell receptor beta chains drawn from one sample of a study of T cells in Graves' hyperthyroidism and ophthalmopathy. TCRdb reanalysed the multiplex PCR reads using MiXCR and keeps one entry per CDR3 protein. This table holds under 600,000 distinct CDR3 sequences, 16% found once. Sample: blood. All receptors come from a woman in her 40s with Graves' ophthalmopathy. CDR3s include the opening cysteine and the closing phenylalanine or tryptophan. D genes are given only for firm matches. Some rows mark clone size as missing; the rest say once, few, many or name a class of expanded clone.

J	size	length	V	D	CDR3	DNA
TRBJ2-1	many	12	TRBV2	TRBD1	CASGQGAPEQFF	TGTGCCAGCGGCCAGGGGGCTCCGGAGCAGTTCTTC
TRBJ2-5	many	18	TRBV7-9	-	CASSPQAPVAPSSETQYF	TGTGCCAGCAGCCCACAGGCCCCCGTGGCCCCGTCAAGTGAGACCCAGTACTTC
TRBJ1-5	few	16	TRBV2	-	CASSEGTVRSNQPQHF	TGTGCCAGCAGTGAAGGAACGGTGAGGAGCAATCAGCCCCAGCATTTT
TRBJ1-2	many	15	TRBV28	TRBD1	CASSPRLGTVHGYTF	TGTGCCAGCAGCCCTAGGTTGGGGACAGTCCATGGCTACACCTTC
TRBJ1-1	few	13	TRBV15	-	CATSGDEGTEAFF	TGTGCCACCAGCGGGGACGAGGGGACTGAAGCTTTCTTT
TRBJ1-3	many	12	TRBV12-3/TRBV12-4	-	CASKLLGNTIYF	TGTGCCAGCAAACTCCTTGGAAACACCATATATTTT
TRBJ2-1	many	15	TRBV18	TRBD2	CASSGLAGGPDEQFF	TGTGCCAGCTCAGGGCTAGCGGGAGGACCCGATGAGCAGTTCTTC
TRBJ2-2	few	15	TRBV15	TRBD2	CATSRTSGIDGELFF	TGTGCCACCAGCAGAACTAGCGGGATAGACGGGGAGCTGTTTTTT
TRBJ2-3	many	14	TRBV30	-	CAWSVRGSTDTQYF	TGTGCCTGGAGTGTGAGGGGGAGCACAGATACGCAGTATTTT
TRBJ1-2	many	14	TRBV3-1	-	CASSQDVSPYGYTF	TGTGCCAGCAGCCAAGATGTCAGCCCCTATGGCTACACCTTC
TRBJ2-1	-	15	TRBV19	-	CASSEISGGYNEQFF	TGTGCCAGTAGTGAAATTAGCGGAGGGTACAATGAGCAGTTCTTC
TRBJ2-7	-	13	TRBV20-1	TRBD2	CSAWSGGAGEQYF	TGCAGTGCATGGAGCGGGGGGGCCGGCGAGCAGTACTTC
TRBJ2-3	many	12	TRBV20-1	-	CSAPRGADTQYF	TGCAGTGCCCCGAGAGGGGCAGATACGCAGTATTTT
TRBJ2-7	many	10	TRBV11-2	-	CASSHVEQYF	TGTGCCAGCAGCCATGTCGAGCAGTACTTC
TRBJ1-2	-	11	TRBV15	-	CATSNGYGYTF	TGTGCCACCAGCAATGGCTATGGCTACACCTTC
TRBJ2-5	-	12	TRBV29-1	-	CSVDGRRETQYF	TGCAGCGTTGACGGCAGGAGAGAGACCCAGTACTTC
TRBJ2-2	-	19	TRBV7-8	TRBD2	CASSLSAADLAGVAGELFF	TGTGCCAGCAGCTTATCCGCGGCGGATTTAGCGGGAGTAGCCGGGGAGCTGTTTTTT
TRBJ2-3	many	14	TRBV10-3	TRBD2	CAIHSGGSTDTQYF	TGTGCCATCCACAGCGGGGGGAGCACAGATACGCAGTATTTT
TRBJ1-1	-	13	TRBV20-1	-	CSANPLMNTEAFF	TGCAGTGCTAATCCACTCATGAACACTGAAGCTTTCTTT
TRBJ2-1	many	12	TRBV7-3	-	CASSLAGHEQFF	TGTGCCAGCAGCTTAGCAGGGCATGAGCAGTTCTTC